Listed below are T cell receptor beta chains from one sample, sequenced in a study of spatial heterogeneity in lung cancer. TCRdb itself ran the 5' RACE reads through MiXCR, one entry per CDR3 protein. The table records about 20,000 distinct CDR3 sequences, more than 15% of them present only once. The sequences come from lung tumor tissue, collected at surgery. Receptors originate from a female donor with early-stage non-small cell lung cancer. Both conserved end residues are part of each CDR3. The order of the fields is J gene, clone size, D gene, V gene, CDR3 protein, CDR3 DNA. A D gene is named only where the DNA matches it firmly. Only some rows state a clone size, as once, few, many or a class for expanded clones.

j_call: TRBJ2-1; clone_size: few; d_call: NA; v_call: TRBV12-3/TRBV12-4; cdr3_aa: CASSPEQREEQFF; cdr3_nt: TGTGCCAGCAGTCCTGAGCAACGGGAGGAGCAGTTCTTC
j_call: TRBJ2-2; clone_size: once; d_call: TRBD2; v_call: TRBV28; cdr3_aa: CASSLPTSGSGELFF; cdr3_nt: TGTGCCAGCAGTTTACCTACTAGCGGGAGCGGGGAGCTGTTTTTT
j_call: TRBJ2-1; clone_size: NA; d_call: NA; v_call: TRBV20-1; cdr3_aa: CSANEEHNEQFF; cdr3_nt: TGCAGTGCTAACGAGGAACACAATGAGCAGTTCTTC
j_call: TRBJ2-4; clone_size: NA; d_call: TRBD2; v_call: TRBV3-1; cdr3_aa: CASSRTSGTKNIQYF; cdr3_nt: TGTGCCAGCAGCCGGACTAGCGGGACCAAAAACATTCAGTACTTC
j_call: TRBJ2-7; clone_size: few; d_call: TRBD1; v_call: TRBV27; cdr3_aa: CASSPWTGFHEQYF; cdr3_nt: TGTGCCAGCAGTCCGTGGACAGGGTTTCACGAGCAGTACTTC
j_call: TRBJ2-3; clone_size: many; d_call: NA; v_call: TRBV7-8; cdr3_aa: CASSSRLEVTDTQYF; cdr3_nt: TGTGCCAGCAGCTCGAGACTAGAGGTGACAGATACGCAGTATTTT
j_call: TRBJ2-5; clone_size: NA; d_call: NA; v_call: TRBV25-1; cdr3_aa: CASSGRTLGETQYF; cdr3_nt: TGTGCCAGCAGTGGGAGGACCCTGGGGGAGACCCAGTACTTC
j_call: TRBJ2-3; clone_size: NA; d_call: TRBD2; v_call: TRBV7-9; cdr3_aa: CASSLAAADTQYF; cdr3_nt: TGTGCCAGCAGTCTAGCGGCAGCAGATACGCAGTATTTT
j_call: TRBJ2-5; clone_size: NA; d_call: TRBD2; v_call: TRBV4-1; cdr3_aa: CASSREGWETQYF; cdr3_nt: TGCGCCAGCAGCAGGGAGGGCTGGGAGACCCAGTACTTC
j_call: TRBJ2-7; clone_size: NA; d_call: NA; v_call: TRBV29-1; cdr3_aa: CSVFYSYEQYF; cdr3_nt: TGCAGCGTTTTTTATTCGTACGAGCAGTACTTC
j_call: TRBJ2-7; clone_size: few; d_call: TRBD2; v_call: TRBV13; cdr3_aa: CASSLRTSGSEEQYF; cdr3_nt: TGTGCCAGCAGCTTAAGGACTAGCGGGAGTGAAGAGCAGTACTTC
j_call: TRBJ2-3; clone_size: many; d_call: NA; v_call: TRBV13; cdr3_aa: CASSSNTDTQYF; cdr3_nt: TGTGCCAGCAGCTCAAACACAGATACGCAGTATTTT
j_call: TRBJ2-7; clone_size: few; d_call: NA; v_call: TRBV7-3; cdr3_aa: CASSSNYGSSYEQYF; cdr3_nt: TGTGCCAGCAGCTCTAACTACGGTTCCTCCTACGAGCAGTACTTC
j_call: TRBJ2-1; clone_size: few; d_call: TRBD2; v_call: TRBV29-1; cdr3_aa: CSAQRGLALAYNEQFF; cdr3_nt: TGCAGCGCCCAAAGGGGACTAGCGCTTGCCTACAATGAGCAGTTCTTC
j_call: TRBJ2-7; clone_size: many; d_call: NA; v_call: TRBV20-1; cdr3_aa: CSTSRSYEQYF; cdr3_nt: TGCAGTACATCGCGGAGTTACGAGCAGTACTTC
j_call: TRBJ2-1; clone_size: few; d_call: NA; v_call: TRBV6-1; cdr3_aa: CASKLRSYNEQFF; cdr3_nt: TGTGCCAGCAAGTTGAGAAGTTACAATGAGCAGTTCTTC
j_call: TRBJ2-6; clone_size: NA; d_call: NA; v_call: TRBV9; cdr3_aa: CASSGQSGANVLTF; cdr3_nt: TGTGCCAGCAGCGGACAATCTGGGGCCAACGTCCTGACTTTC